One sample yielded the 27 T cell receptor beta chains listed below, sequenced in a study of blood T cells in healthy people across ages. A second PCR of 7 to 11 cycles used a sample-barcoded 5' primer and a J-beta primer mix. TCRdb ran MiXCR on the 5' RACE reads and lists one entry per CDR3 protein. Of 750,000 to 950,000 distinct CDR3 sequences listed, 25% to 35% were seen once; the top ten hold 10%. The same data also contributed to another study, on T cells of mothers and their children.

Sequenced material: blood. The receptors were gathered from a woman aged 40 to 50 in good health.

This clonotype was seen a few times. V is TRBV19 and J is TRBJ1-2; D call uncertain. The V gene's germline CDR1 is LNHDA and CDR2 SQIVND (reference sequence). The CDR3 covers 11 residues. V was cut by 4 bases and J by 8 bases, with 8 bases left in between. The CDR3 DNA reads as TGTGCCAGTAGTACAGTGTCGGGCTACACCTTC. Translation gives CASSTVSGYTF.

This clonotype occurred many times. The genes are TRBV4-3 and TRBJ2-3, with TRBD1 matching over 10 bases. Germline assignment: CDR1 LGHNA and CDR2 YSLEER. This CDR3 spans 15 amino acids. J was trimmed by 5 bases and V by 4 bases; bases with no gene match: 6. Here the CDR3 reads CASSRGQGVLDTQYF. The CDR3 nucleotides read TGCGCCAGCAGCCGCGGACAGGGGGTCCTAGATACGCAGTATTTT.

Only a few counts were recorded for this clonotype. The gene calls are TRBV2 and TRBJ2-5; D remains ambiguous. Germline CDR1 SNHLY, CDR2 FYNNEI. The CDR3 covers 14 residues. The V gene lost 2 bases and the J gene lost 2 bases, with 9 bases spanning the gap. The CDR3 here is CASSESHRQETQYF. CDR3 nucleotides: TGTGCCAGCAGTGAAAGTCACAGACAAGAGACCCAGTACTTC.

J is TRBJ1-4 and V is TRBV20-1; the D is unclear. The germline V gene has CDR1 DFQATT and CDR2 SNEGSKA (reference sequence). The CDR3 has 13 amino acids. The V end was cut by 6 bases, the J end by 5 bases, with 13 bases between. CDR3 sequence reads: CSASAGMNEKLFF. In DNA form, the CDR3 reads TGCAGTGCGAGTGCCGGGATGAATGAAAAACTGTTTTTT.

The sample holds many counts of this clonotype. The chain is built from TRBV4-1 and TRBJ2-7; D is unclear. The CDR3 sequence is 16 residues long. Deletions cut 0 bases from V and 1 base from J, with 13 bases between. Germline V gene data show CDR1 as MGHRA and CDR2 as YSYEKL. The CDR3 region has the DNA TGCGCCAGCAGCCAAGAAAACTCAGGCCGATCCTACGAGCAGTACTTC. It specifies CASSQENSGRSYEQYF.

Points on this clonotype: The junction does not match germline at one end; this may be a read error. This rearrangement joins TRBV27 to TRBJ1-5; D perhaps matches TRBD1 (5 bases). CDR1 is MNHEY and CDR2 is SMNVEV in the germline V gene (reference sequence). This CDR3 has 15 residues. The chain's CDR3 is CASSRDGLRNQPQHF. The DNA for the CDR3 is TGCGCCAGCAGCAGGGACGGCTTGCGCAATCAGCCCCAGCATTTT.

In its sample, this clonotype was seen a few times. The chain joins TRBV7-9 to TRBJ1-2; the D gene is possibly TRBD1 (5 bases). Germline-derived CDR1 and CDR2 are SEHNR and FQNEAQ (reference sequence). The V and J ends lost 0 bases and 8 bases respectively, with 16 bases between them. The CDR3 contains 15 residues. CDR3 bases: TGTGCCAGCAGCTTAGCGGAGCTGCAGGGAAGGGGCTACACCTTC. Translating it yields CASSLAELQGRGYTF.

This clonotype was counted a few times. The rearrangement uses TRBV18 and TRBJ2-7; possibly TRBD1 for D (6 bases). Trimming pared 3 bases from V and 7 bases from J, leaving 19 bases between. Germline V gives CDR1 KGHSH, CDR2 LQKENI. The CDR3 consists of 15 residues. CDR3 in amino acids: CASSPTVGGPLEQYF. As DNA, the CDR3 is TGTGCCAGCTCACCTACGGTTGGGGGCCCCCTGGAGCAGTACTTC. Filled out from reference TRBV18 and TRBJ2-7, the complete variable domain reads NAGVMQNPRHLVRRRGQEARLRCSPMKGHSHVYWYRQLPEEGLKFMVYLQKENIIDESGMPKERFSAEFPKEGPSILRIQQVVRGDSAAYFCASSPTVGGPLEQYFGPGTRLTVT.

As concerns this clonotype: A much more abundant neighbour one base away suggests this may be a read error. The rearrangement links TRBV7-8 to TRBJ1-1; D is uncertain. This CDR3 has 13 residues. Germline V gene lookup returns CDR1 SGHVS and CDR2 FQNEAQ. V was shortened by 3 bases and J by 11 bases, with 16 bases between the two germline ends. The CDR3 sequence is CASSFPPNPRAFF. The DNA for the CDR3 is TGTGCCAGCAGCTTCCCCCCGAACCCGAGGGCTTTCTTT.

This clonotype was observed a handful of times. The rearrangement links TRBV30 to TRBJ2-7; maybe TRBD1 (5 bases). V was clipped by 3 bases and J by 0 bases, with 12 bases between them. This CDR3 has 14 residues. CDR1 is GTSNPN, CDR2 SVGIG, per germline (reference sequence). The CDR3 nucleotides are TGTGCCTGGAGGGCAACCGACAGCTCCTACGAGCAGTACTTC. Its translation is CAWRATDSSYEQYF.

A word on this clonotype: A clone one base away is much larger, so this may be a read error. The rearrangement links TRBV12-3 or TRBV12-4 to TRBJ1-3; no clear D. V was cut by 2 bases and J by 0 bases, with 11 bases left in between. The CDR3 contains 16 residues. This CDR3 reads CASSLRVSLSGNTIYF. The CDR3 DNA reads TGTGCCAGCAGTTTAAGGGTCAGTCTCTCTGGAAACACCATATATTTT.

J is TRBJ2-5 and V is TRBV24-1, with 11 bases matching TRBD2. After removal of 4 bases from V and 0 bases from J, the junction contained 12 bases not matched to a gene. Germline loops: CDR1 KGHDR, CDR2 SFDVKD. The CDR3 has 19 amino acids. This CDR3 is CATSDPRGTSGRDQETQYF. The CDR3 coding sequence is TGTGCCACCAGTGACCCAAGGGGGACTAGCGGACGAGACCAAGAGACCCAGTACTTC.

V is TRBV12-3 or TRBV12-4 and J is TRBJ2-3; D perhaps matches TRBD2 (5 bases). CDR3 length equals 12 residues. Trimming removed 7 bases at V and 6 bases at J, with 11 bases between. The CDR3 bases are TGTGCCAGCAACTTATCGGGGGATACGCAGTATTTT. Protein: CASNLSGDTQYF.

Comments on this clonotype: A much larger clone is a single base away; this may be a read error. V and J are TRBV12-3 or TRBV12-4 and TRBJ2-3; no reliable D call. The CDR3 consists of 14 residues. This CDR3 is CASSSHYSTDTEYF. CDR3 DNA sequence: TGTGCCAGCAGTTCCCACTACAGCACAGATACGGAGTATTTT.

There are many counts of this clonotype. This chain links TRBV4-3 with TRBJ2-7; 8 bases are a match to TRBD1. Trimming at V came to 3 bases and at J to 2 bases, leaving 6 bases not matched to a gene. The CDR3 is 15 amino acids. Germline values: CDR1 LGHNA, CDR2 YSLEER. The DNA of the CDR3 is TGCGCCAGCAGCCAGTTCCGGGACAGGCCCTACGAGCAGTACTTC. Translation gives CASSQFRDRPYEQYF.

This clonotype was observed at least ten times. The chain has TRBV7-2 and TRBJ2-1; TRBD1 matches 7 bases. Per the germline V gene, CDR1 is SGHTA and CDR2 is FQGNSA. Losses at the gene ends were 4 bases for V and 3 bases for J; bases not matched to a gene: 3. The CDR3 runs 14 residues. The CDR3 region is CASSWDSGYNEQFF. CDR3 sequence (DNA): TGTGCCAGCAGCTGGGACAGTGGCTACAATGAGCAGTTCTTC.

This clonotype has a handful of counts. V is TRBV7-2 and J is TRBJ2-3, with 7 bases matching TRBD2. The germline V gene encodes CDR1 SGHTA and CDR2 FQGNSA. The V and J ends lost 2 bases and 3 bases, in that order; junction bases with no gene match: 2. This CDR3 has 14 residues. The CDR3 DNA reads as TGTGCCAGCAGCTTATGGGGGGGGACAGATACGCAGTATTTT. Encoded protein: CASSLWGGTDTQYF. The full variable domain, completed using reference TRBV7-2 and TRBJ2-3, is GAGVSQSPSNKVTEKGKDVELRCDPISGHTALYWYRQSLGQGLEFLIYFQGNSAPDKSGLPSDRFSAERTGGSVSTLTIQRTQQEDSAVYLCASSLWGGTDTQYFGPGTRLTVL.

The CDR3 reads CASSYVGGVYGYTF. The CDR3 nucleotides are TGTGCCAGCAGTTACGTGGGGGGAGTCTATGGCTACACCTTC. This sequence joins TRBV6-5 and TRBJ1-2, with TRBD1 as a possible D gene (5 bases). The CDR3 has 14 residues. The germline V gene has CDR1 MNHEY and CDR2 SVGAGI. The V end was cut by 2 bases, the J end by 4 bases, with 11 bases between.

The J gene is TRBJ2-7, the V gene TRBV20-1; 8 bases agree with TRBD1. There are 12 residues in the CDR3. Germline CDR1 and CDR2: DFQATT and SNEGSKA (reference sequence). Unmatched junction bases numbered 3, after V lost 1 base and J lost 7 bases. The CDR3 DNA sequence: TGCAGTGCTAGAGCCACAGGGGGGGAGCAGTACTTC. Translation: CSARATGGEQYF.

CDR3 in DNA: TGTGCCAGCAGCTTATTTCCAGATAACTATGGCTACACCTTC. Its protein product is CASSLFPDNYGYTF. The chain has TRBV7-9 and TRBJ1-2; D gene unclear. With 2 bases removed from V and 1 base from J, the gap between germline ends came to 8 bases. CDR1 and CDR2 (germline): SEHNR, FQNEAQ (reference sequence). The CDR3 sequence is 14 residues long.

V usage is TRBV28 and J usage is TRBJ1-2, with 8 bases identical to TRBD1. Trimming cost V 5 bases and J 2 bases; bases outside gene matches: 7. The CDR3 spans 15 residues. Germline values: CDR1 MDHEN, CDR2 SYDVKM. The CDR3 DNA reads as TGTGCCAGCAGTCTCTCAGGGGGCTGGAACTATGGCTACACCTTC. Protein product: CASSLSGGWNYGYTF.

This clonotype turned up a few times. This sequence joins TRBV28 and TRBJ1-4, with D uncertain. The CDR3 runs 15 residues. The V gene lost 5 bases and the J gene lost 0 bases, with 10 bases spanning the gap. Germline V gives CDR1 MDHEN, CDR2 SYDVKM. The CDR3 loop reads CASSQSGSTNEKLFF. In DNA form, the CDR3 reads TGTGCCAGCAGTCAATCGGGATCAACTAATGAAAAACTGTTTTTT.

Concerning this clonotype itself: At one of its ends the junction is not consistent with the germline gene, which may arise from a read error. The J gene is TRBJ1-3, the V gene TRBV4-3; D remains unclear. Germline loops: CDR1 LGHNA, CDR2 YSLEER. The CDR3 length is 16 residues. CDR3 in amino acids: CASSQDRTSSGNTTYF. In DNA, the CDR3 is TGCGCCAGCAGCCAAGACCGGACCTCCTCTGGAAACACCACATATTTT.

The DNA of the CDR3 is TGCGCCACACGAGATCAGCCCCAGCATTTT. This gives the protein CATRDQPQHF. J is TRBJ1-5 and V is TRBV5-1; D remains unclear. Germline CDR1 SGHRS, CDR2 YFSETQ. V was cut by 9 bases and J by 5 bases, with 6 bases left in between. This CDR3 spans 10 amino acids.

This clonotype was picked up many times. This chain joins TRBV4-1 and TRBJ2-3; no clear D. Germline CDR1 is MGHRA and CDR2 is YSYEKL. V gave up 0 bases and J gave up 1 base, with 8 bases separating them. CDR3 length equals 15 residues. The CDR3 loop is CASSQEIRGTDTQYF. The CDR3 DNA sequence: TGCGCCAGCAGCCAAGAAATTCGGGGCACAGATACGCAGTATTTT.

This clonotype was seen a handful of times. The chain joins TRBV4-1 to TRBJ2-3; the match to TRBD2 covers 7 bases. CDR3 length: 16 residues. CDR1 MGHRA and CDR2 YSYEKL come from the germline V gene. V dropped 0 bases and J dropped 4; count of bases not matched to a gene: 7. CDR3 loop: CASSQDWAGEADTQYF. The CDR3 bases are TGCGCCAGCAGCCAAGACTGGGCGGGAGAAGCAGATACGCAGTATTTT.

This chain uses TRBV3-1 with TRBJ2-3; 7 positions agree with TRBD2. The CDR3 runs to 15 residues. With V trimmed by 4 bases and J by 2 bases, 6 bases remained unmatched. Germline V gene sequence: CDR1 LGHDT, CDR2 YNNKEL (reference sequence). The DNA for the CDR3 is TGTGCCAGCAGCCTGGGACTACAAGCCACAGATACGCAGTATTTT. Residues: CASSLGLQATDTQYF.